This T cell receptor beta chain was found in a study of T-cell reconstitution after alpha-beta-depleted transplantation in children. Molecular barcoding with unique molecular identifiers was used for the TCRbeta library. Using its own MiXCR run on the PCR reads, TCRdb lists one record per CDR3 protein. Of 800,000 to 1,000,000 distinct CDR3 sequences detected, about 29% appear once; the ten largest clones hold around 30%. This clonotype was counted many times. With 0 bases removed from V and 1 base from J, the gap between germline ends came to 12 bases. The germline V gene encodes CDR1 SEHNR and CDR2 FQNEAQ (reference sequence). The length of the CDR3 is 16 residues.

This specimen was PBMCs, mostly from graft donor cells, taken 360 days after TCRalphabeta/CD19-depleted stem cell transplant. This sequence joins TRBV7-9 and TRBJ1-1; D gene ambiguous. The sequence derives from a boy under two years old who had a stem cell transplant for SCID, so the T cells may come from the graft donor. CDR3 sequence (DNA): TGTGCCAGCAGCTTAGCGCTTAAGGCTCCGAACACTGAAGCTTTCTTT. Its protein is CASSLALKAPNTEAFF. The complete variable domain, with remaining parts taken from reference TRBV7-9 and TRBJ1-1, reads DTGVSQNPRHKITKRGQNVTFRCDPISEHNRLYWYRQTLGQGPEFLTYFQNEAQLEKSRLLSDRFSAERPKGSFSTLEIQRTEQGDSAMYLCASSLALKAPNTEAFFGQGTRLTVV.